The 18 T cell receptor beta chains below all came from one sample that was sequenced in a study of blood T cells in healthy people across ages. A second about 7 to 11 cycle PCR used barcoded and J-beta primers. TCRdb reprocessed the 5' RACE reads with MiXCR, giving one entry per CDR3 protein. The sample includes roughly 700,000 distinct CDR3 sequences, more than 40% of them seen just once. The sample was blood. The origin of the receptors is a woman in her sixties or seventies in good health.

The V and J genes are TRBV11-1 and TRBJ2-5; weak D call: TRBD1 (6 bases). The DNA end lines up better with TRBJ2-7; the J call may be wrong. CDR3 length: 13 residues. Looked up from germline, CDR1 is SGHAT and CDR2 is FQDESV (reference sequence). The CDR3 loop is CASSSQQGYEQYF. Here the CDR3 DNA reads TGTGCCAGCAGCTCCCAACAGGGATACGAGCAGTACTTC.

The chain employs TRBV6-1 and TRBJ2-1; no clear D gene. CDR1 and CDR2 (germline): MNHNS, SASEGT. The CDR3 totals 15 residues. The V and J ends lost 6 bases and 0 bases respectively, with 12 bases between them. CDR3 sequence reads: CASRELGSSYNEQFF. CDR3 nucleotide sequence: TGTGCCAGCAGGGAGCTGGGAAGCTCCTACAATGAGCAGTTCTTC.

This clonotype was detected only a few times. The rearrangement joins TRBV7-2 to TRBJ2-5, with unresolved D. CDR3 length: 12 amino acids. V lost 0 bases and J lost 11, with 10 bases in between. Germline V gives CDR1 SGHTA, CDR2 FQGNSA. CDR3 loop: CASSLAAREQYF. Written as DNA, the CDR3 is TGTGCCAGCAGCTTAGCGGCGAGAGAGCAGTACTTC. The full variable domain, its missing parts supplied by reference TRBV7-2 and TRBJ2-5, is GAGVSQSPSNKVTEKGKDVELRCDPISGHTALYWYRQSLGQGLEFLIYFQGNSAPDKSGLPSDRFSAERTGGSVSTLTIQRTQQEDSAVYLCASSLAAREQYFGPGTRLLVL.

This clonotype was observed a handful of times. This chain links TRBV13 with TRBJ1-2, with 12 bases lining up with TRBD1. Germline V CDR1 and CDR2: PRHDT, FYEKMQ (reference sequence). The V and J ends lost 5 bases and 7 bases, in that order; junction bases with no gene match: 5. This CDR3 contains 14 residues. CDR3 nucleotide sequence: TGTGCCAGCAGCGACGGGACAGGGGGCCGTGGCTACACCTTC. Translating gives CASSDGTGGRGYTF.

V is TRBV13 and J is TRBJ1-1, with 8 bases aligning to TRBD1. V gave up 8 bases and J gave up 3 bases; unmatched junction bases: 17. The V gene's germline CDR1 is PRHDT and CDR2 FYEKMQ (reference sequence). The CDR3 covers 17 residues. The CDR3 coding sequence is TGTGCCAGCGGCCTACAGGGGACAGGCCGTTGGGACACTGAAGCTTTCTTT. Residues: CASGLQGTGRWDTEAFF.

V gene TRBV4-1 combines with J gene TRBJ1-2, with D possibly TRBD1 on 5 matching bases. Germline-derived CDR1 and CDR2 are MGHRA and YSYEKL. The CDR3 is 15 amino acids. The ends were cut back, 1 base at V and 6 bases at J, with 15 bases in the middle. CDR3 sequence reads: CASSQVARGEDGYTF. CDR3 bases: TGCGCCAGCAGCCAAGTCGCCCGGGGCGAGGATGGCTACACCTTC.

CDR3 coding DNA: TGTGCCACCAGCAGAGGACGGGCAGAACAAGAGACCCAGTACTTC. It codes for CATSRGRAEQETQYF. The chain combines TRBV15 with TRBJ2-5; no definite D call. Trimming shortened V by 1 base and J by 2 bases, and 11 bases separated the two germline ends. CDR1 LNHNV and CDR2 YYDKDF come from the germline V gene (reference sequence). The CDR3 is made up of 15 amino acids. The variable domain in full, completed from reference TRBV15 and TRBJ2-5, reads DAMVIQNPRYQVTQFGKPVTLSCSQTLNHNVMYWYQQKSSQAPKLLFHYYDKDFNNEADTPDNFQSRRPNTSFCFLDIRSPGLGDTAMYLCATSRGRAEQETQYFGPGTRLLVL.

The chain has TRBV11-1 and TRBJ2-3, with D possibly TRBD2 on 6 matching bases. The CDR3 has 18 amino acids. The germline CDR1 and CDR2 sequences are SGHAT and FQDESV (reference sequence). V gave up 1 base and J gave up 2 bases, with 19 bases separating them. The CDR3 protein is CASSLGVSGNTPTDTQYF. The CDR3 region has the DNA TGTGCCAGCAGCTTAGGGGTTAGCGGAAACACTCCCACAGATACGCAGTATTTT.

The CDR3, as DNA: TGCAGTGCTAGAGGGTTGGGACGCAACTCCTACGAGCAGTACTTC. Protein product: CSARGLGRNSYEQYF. The V gene is TRBV20-1, the J gene TRBJ2-4; TRBD1 or TRBD2 may be the D gene (5 bases each). The J call may be in error: the DNA end matches TRBJ2-7 better. The CDR3 has 15 amino acids. Germline loops: CDR1 DFQATT, CDR2 SNEGSKA (reference sequence).

This sequence joins TRBV4-3 and TRBJ1-1; 8 bases are a match to TRBD1. Trimming cost V 4 bases and J 3 bases; bases outside gene matches: 16. CDR3 size: 18 residues. Germline V gene lookup returns CDR1 LGHNA and CDR2 YSLEER. CDR3 sequence reads: CASSRRQGAGVGHTEAFF. The CDR3 coding sequence is TGCGCCAGCAGCCGGAGGCAGGGGGCGGGAGTGGGACACACTGAAGCTTTCTTT.

The V and J genes are TRBV4-1 and TRBJ2-7; D is uncertain. Per germline, CDR1 MGHRA and CDR2 YSYEKL. V was trimmed by 1 base and J by 3 bases, leaving 13 bases between them. CDR3 length: 15 residues. CDR3 sequence: CASSQVVRVFYEQYF. The CDR3 DNA is TGCGCCAGCAGCCAAGTGGTCCGGGTTTTCTACGAGCAGTACTTC.

This chain joins TRBV9 and TRBJ2-7, with 11 bases lining up with TRBD2. Trimming at V came to 5 bases and at J to 5 bases, leaving 9 bases not matched to a gene. The CDR3 has 15 amino acids. Germline V lookup: CDR1 SGDLS, CDR2 YYNGEE. The CDR3 reads CASSGSSGRRNEQYF. The CDR3 DNA reads as TGTGCCAGCAGTGGGTCTAGCGGGAGGAGGAACGAGCAGTACTTC.

The V call is TRBV5-1, the J call TRBJ2-7, with 10 bases matching TRBD2. Trimming cost V 3 bases and J 6 bases; bases outside gene matches: 9. In germline, CDR1 is SGHRS, CDR2 YFSETQ. There are 15 residues in the CDR3. CDR3 residues: CASSSIAGGPGEQYF. The CDR3 region has the DNA TGCGCCAGCAGCTCCATAGCGGGAGGCCCAGGCGAGCAGTACTTC.

The V gene is TRBV24-1, the J gene TRBJ2-1; tentatively, D is TRBD2 (5 bases). This CDR3 has 14 amino acids. Trimming shortened V by 9 bases and J by 0 bases, and 11 bases separated the two germline ends. Per the germline V gene, CDR1 is KGHDR and CDR2 is SFDVKD. The CDR3 nucleotides are TGTGCCACCTCTGGCGGGCCCTCCTACAATGAGCAGTTCTTC. It specifies CATSGGPSYNEQFF.

This sequence joins TRBV11-2 and TRBJ2-5, with 7 positions matching TRBD1. The CDR3 covers 17 residues. With 3 bases clipped from V and 11 bases from J, the junction kept 21 bases outside the gene matches. Germline V gene sequence: CDR1 SGHAT, CDR2 FQNNGV. CDR3: CASSFPRGGQGYNEQYF. The DNA for the CDR3 is TGTGCCAGCAGCTTCCCCAGAGGGGGCCAGGGGTACAATGAGCAGTACTTC. The variable domain in full, with the rest retrieved from reference TRBV11-2 and TRBJ2-5, is EAGVAQSPRYKIIEKRQSVAFWCNPISGHATLYWYQQILGQGPKLLIQFQNNGVVDDSQLPKDRFSAERLKGVDSTLKIQPAKLEDSAVYLCASSFPRGGQGYNEQYFGPGTRLLVL.

This clonotype was counted between two and nine times. V is TRBV11-1 and J is TRBJ2-3; no definite D call. Trimming removed 4 bases from V and 4 bases from J, with 12 bases in between. The CDR3 is 14 amino acids. Germline V gene sequence: CDR1 SGHAT, CDR2 FQDESV (reference sequence). The CDR3 loop reads CASSSLGIPDTQYF. The CDR3 DNA sequence: TGTGCCAGCAGCTCCTTAGGTATCCCAGATACGCAGTATTTT.

This chain uses TRBV24-1 with TRBJ2-3; 7 bases align to TRBD1. The germline V gene has CDR1 KGHDR and CDR2 SFDVKD. With V trimmed by 3 bases and J by 3 bases, 11 bases remained unmatched. The CDR3 is 17 amino acids. The CDR3 bases are TGTGCCACCAGTGATGACAGGGTTTTGAAGATTACAGATACGCAGTATTTT. Protein: CATSDDRVLKITDTQYF.

This chain uses TRBV20-1 with TRBJ2-7, with TRBD2 matching over 10 bases. Germline V gives CDR1 DFQATT, CDR2 SNEGSKA (reference sequence). The CDR3 has 16 amino acids. After removal of 1 base from V and 4 bases from J, the junction contained 10 bases not matched to a gene. The CDR3: CSARAPLAGVPYEQYF. CDR3 DNA sequence: TGCAGTGCTAGAGCCCCTCTAGCGGGAGTCCCTTACGAGCAGTACTTC.